These 14 T cell receptor beta chains originate from one sample sequenced in a study of T-cell memory formation after mild COVID-19. TCRdb passed the 5' RACE reads through MiXCR, listing each CDR3 protein once. This sample yields some 50,000 distinct CDR3 sequences, of which 27% are seen a single time; roughly two fifths belongs to the top ten. Sequenced: PBMCs or a T cell subset sorted from them (not recorded which). These receptors were obtained from a man in his late teens or twenties who had mild COVID-19 (a few samples of this study predate the infection). Cell type and time point are not known.

A few counts support this clonotype. CDR3 sequence reads: CASSLAGRQSLYEQYF. CDR3 in DNA: TGTGCCAGCAGTTTAGCGGGCCGTCAAAGCCTCTACGAGCAGTACTTC. This chain connects TRBV28 to TRBJ2-7; a weak D match, TRBD2 (5 bases). V was clipped by 2 bases and J by 3 bases, with 17 bases between them. In germline, CDR1 is MDHEN, CDR2 SYDVKM. This CDR3 has 16 amino acids. Using reference TRBV28 and TRBJ2-7 for the parts outside the CDR3, the full variable domain is DVKVTQSSRYLVKRTGEKVFLECVQDMDHENMFWYRQDPGLGLRLIYFSYDVKMKEKGDIPEGYSVSREKKERFSLILESASTNQTSMYLCASSLAGRQSLYEQYFGPGTRLTVT.

The V gene is TRBV7-9, the J gene TRBJ1-2; D is uncertain. From germline, CDR1 is SEHNR and CDR2 FQNEAQ (reference sequence). This CDR3 comprises 12 residues. The V end lost 1 base, the J end lost 6 bases, and 6 bases lay between the germline ends. In DNA form, the CDR3 reads TGTGCCAGCAGCTTAGGTGAAAATGGCTACACCTTC. It yields the protein CASSLGENGYTF.

This clonotype was detected a few times. The chain combines TRBV6-2 or TRBV6-3 with TRBJ2-1; 11 bases map to TRBD2. The CDR3 is made up of 14 amino acids. The J segment lost 5 bases and the V segment lost 6 bases, leaving 3 bases of the junction unmatched. CDR1 is MNHEY, CDR2 SVGEGT, per germline. The CDR3: CASRLLAGDNEQFF. CDR3 nucleotide sequence: TGTGCCAGCAGACTACTAGCGGGGGACAATGAGCAGTTCTTC.

The chain employs TRBV12-3 or TRBV12-4 and TRBJ2-5; D may be TRBD2 (6 bases). V shed 3 bases and J shed 1 base, with 9 bases lying between them. The CDR3 runs to 14 residues. The DNA for the CDR3 is TGTGCCAGCAGTTTCCGGGGGACCCAAGAGACCCAGTACTTC. Its translation: CASSFRGTQETQYF.

The chain links TRBV7-3 to TRBJ1-1; 10 positions match TRBD1. The V gene end was trimmed by 5 bases and the J gene end by 4 bases; junction bases not matched to a gene: 7. In germline, CDR1 is SGHTA, CDR2 FQGTGA. The CDR3 is 15 residues long. Written as DNA, the CDR3 is TGTGCCAGCAGCGCCGGGACAGGGGCCTTCACTGAAGCTTTCTTT. Translated: CASSAGTGAFTEAFF. Drawing the rest from reference TRBV7-3 and TRBJ1-1, the complete variable domain is GAGVSQTPSNKVTEKGKYVELRCDPISGHTALYWYRQSLGQGPEFLIYFQGTGAADDSGLPNDRFFAVRPEGSVSTLKIQRTERGDSAVYLCASSAGTGAFTEAFFGQGTRLTVV.

This clonotype came up many times. V and J are TRBV20-1 and TRBJ2-5, with TRBD2 matching 9 bases. Germline V CDR1 and CDR2: DFQATT, SNEGSKA (reference sequence). This CDR3 contains 14 residues. The CDR3 sequence: CSAGTSPDGGTQYF. CDR3 DNA: TGCAGCGCCGGGACTAGCCCTGATGGAGGGACCCAGTACTTC.

The V and J genes are TRBV4-1 and TRBJ2-3; D unresolved. Trimming pared 0 bases from V and 2 bases from J, leaving 12 bases between. From germline, CDR1 is MGHRA and CDR2 YSYEKL. The CDR3 spans 16 residues. The CDR3 nucleotides are TGCGCCAGCAGCCAAGAAGCATCACCTTCCACAGATACGCAGTATTTT. Amino acid sequence: CASSQEASPSTDTQYF.

The chain couples TRBV6-5 to TRBJ2-5, with D perhaps matching TRBD2 (5 bases). The CDR3 loop spans 14 amino acids. The V gene lost 6 bases and the J gene lost 5 bases, with 16 bases spanning the gap. The germline V gene has CDR1 MNHEY and CDR2 SVGAGI. CDR3 residues: CASRKAAIQETQYF. The CDR3 DNA reads as TGTGCCAGCAGGAAAGCGGCGATCCAGGAGACCCAGTACTTC.

The chain joins TRBV29-1 to TRBJ1-2, with TRBD1 matching over 8 bases. J was trimmed by 4 bases and V by 2 bases; bases with no gene match: 6. CDR1 and CDR2 from the germline V gene are SQVTM and ANQGSEA. The CDR3 is 14 residues long. CDR3 bases: TGCAGCGTTGAACTGGGACAGGCACTCTATGGCTACACCTTC. The encoded protein is CSVELGQALYGYTF.

This chain joins TRBV4-3 and TRBJ2-7, with D perhaps matching TRBD2 (5 bases). This CDR3 has 13 residues. Trimming left V 0 bases short and J 5 bases short, with 8 bases between. Germline assignment: CDR1 LGHNA and CDR2 YSLEER. The chain's CDR3 is CASSQDVGDEQYV. CDR3 nucleotides: TGCGCCAGCAGCCAAGATGTCGGGGACGAGCAGTACGTC.

This clonotype showed up many times. The V call is TRBV6-5, the J call TRBJ2-5; TRBD2 might be the D (6 bases). The germline gives CDR1 MNHEY, CDR2 SVGAGI. Between the trimmed V and J ends, which lost 0 bases and 4 bases, there was a span of 18 bases. The CDR3 totals 17 residues. CDR3 protein: CASSYSSIPSGRETQYF. DNA for the CDR3: TGTGCCAGCAGTTACTCGAGTATTCCGAGCGGGCGAGAGACCCAGTACTTC.

The gene calls are TRBV20-1 and TRBJ1-2; D possibly corresponds to TRBD1 (6 bases). There are 11 residues in the CDR3. V was trimmed by 5 bases and J by 7 bases, leaving 11 bases between them. The V gene's germline CDR1 is DFQATT and CDR2 SNEGSKA (reference sequence). CDR3 coding DNA: TGCAGTGCTTCCCGGGACATTGGCTACACCTTC. This sequence encodes CSASRDIGYTF.

Comment on this clonotype: One junction end does not reproduce the germline sequence, and a read error may be involved. V usage is TRBV20-1 and J usage is TRBJ2-7; D is undetermined. Germline V lookup: CDR1 DFQATT, CDR2 SNEGSKA (reference sequence). The CDR3 is 14 residues long. This CDR3 reads CSARAQHQSYERYF. The DNA for the CDR3 is TGCAGTGCTAGGGCACAGCACCAGTCCTACGAGCGGTACTTC.

In its sample, this clonotype was seen a few times. The chain has TRBV20-1 and TRBJ2-3, with D tentatively TRBD1 or TRBD2 (6 bases each). Trimming took off 4 bases at V and 5 bases at J, with 22 bases between the two ends. CDR1 is DFQATT and CDR2 is SNEGSKA in the germline V gene (reference sequence). The CDR3 contains 16 residues. The CDR3 coding sequence is TGCAGTGCTAACCCCGGGGGCCTGCGGGTAGTAGATACGCAGTATTTT. Its protein is CSANPGGLRVVDTQYF.